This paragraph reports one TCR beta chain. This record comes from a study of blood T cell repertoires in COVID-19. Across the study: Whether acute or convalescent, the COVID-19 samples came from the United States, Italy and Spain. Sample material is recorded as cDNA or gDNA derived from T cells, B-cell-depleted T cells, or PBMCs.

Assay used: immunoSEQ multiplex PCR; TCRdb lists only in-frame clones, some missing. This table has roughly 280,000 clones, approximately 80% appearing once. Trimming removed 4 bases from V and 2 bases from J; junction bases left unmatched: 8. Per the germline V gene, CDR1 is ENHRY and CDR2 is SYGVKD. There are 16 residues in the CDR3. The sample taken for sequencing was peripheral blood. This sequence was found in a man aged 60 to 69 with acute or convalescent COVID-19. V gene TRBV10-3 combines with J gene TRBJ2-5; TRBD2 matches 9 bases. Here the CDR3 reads CAISGAAGGRQETQYF. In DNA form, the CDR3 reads TGTGCCATCAGTGGCGCAGCGGGGGGACGTCAAGAGACCCAGTACTTC.